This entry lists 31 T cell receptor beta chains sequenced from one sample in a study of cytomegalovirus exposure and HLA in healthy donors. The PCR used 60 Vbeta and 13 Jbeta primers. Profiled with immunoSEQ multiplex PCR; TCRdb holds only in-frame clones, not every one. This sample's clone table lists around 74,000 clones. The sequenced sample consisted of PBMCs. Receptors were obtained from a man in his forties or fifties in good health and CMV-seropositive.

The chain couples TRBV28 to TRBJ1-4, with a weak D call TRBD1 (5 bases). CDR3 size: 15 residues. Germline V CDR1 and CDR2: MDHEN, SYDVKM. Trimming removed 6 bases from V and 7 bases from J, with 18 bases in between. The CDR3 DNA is TGTGCCAGCAGGGACACACAGCTGGATGGTGAAAAACTGTTTTTT. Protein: CASRDTQLDGEKLFF.

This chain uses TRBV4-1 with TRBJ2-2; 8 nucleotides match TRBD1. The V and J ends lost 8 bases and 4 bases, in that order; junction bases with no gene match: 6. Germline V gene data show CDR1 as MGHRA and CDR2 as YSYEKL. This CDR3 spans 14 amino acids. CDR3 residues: CASRYRGFTGELFF. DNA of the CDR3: TGCGCCAGCCGCTACAGGGGGTTCACCGGGGAGCTGTTTTTT.

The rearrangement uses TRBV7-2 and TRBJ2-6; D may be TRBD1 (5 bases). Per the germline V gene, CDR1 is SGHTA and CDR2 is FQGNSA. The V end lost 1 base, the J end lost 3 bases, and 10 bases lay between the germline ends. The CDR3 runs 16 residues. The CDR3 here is CASSLGVGLGANVLTF. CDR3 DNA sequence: TGTGCCAGCAGCTTAGGGGTGGGGCTTGGGGCCAACGTCCTGACTTTC.

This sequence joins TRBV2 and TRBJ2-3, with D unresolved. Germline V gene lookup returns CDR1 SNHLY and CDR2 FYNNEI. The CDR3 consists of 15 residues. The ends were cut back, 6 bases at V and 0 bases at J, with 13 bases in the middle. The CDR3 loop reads CASSTLLGSTDTQYF. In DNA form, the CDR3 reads TGTGCCAGCAGCACCCTCCTCGGTAGCACAGATACGCAGTATTTT.

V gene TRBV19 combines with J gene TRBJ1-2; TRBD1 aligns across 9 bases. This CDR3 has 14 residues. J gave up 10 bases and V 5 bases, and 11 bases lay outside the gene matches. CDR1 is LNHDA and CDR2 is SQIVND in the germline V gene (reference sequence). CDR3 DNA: TGTGCCAGTAGTCCCGGGACAGGGAAAGGCGACTACACCTTC. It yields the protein CASSPGTGKGDYTF.

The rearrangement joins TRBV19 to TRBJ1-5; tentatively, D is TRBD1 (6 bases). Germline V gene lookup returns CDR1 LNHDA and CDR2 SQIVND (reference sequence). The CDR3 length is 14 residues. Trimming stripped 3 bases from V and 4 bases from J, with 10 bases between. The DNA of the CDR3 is TGTGCCAGTAGTATGGGGCAGGGGAATCAGCCCCAGCATTTT. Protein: CASSMGQGNQPQHF.

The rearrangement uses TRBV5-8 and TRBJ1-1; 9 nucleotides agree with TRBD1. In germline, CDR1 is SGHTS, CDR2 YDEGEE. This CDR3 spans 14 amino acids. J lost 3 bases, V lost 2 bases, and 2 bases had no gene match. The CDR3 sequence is CASSLRQGDTEAFF. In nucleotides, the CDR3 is TGTGCCAGCAGCTTACGACAGGGGGACACTGAAGCTTTCTTT.

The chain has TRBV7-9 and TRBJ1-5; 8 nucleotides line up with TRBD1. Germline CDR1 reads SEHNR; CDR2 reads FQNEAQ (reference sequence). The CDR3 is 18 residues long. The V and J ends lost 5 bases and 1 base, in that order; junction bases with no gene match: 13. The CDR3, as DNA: TGTGCCAGCAGCGGAGACAGGGGCGAACCCCTGAGCAATCAGCCCCAGCATTTT. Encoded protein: CASSGDRGEPLSNQPQHF.

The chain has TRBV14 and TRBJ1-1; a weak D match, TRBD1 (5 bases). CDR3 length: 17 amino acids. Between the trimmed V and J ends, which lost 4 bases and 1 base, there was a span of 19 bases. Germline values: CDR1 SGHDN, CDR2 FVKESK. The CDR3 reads CASSPLGAGSRNTEAFF. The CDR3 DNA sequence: TGTGCCAGCAGCCCTTTAGGGGCGGGGTCTAGGAACACTGAAGCTTTCTTT.

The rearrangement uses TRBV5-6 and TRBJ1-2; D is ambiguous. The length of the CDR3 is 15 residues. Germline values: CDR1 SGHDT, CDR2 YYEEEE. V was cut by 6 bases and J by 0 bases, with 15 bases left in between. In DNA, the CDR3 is TGTGCCAGCATTCCCTTAGAGAGGGCTAACTATGGCTACACCTTC. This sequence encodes CASIPLERANYGYTF.

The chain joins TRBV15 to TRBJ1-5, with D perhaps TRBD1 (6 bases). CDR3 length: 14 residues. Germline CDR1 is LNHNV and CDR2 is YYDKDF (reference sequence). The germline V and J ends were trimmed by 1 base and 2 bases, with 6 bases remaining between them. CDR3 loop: CATSRGQGNQPQHF. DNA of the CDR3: TGTGCCACCAGCAGAGGACAGGGCAATCAGCCCCAGCATTTT.

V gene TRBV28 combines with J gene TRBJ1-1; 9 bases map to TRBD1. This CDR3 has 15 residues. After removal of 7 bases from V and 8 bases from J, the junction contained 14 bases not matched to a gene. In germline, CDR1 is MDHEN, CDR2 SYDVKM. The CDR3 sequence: CASKYGGQGLEEAFF. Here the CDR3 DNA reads TGTGCCAGCAAGTATGGGGGACAGGGATTAGAGGAAGCTTTCTTT.

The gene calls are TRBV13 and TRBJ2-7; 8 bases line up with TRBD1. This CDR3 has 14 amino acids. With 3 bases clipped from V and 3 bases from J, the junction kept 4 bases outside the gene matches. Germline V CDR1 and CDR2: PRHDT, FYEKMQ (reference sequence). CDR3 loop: CASSLVDRDYEQYF. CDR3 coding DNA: TGTGCCAGCAGCTTGGTGGACAGGGACTACGAGCAGTACTTC.

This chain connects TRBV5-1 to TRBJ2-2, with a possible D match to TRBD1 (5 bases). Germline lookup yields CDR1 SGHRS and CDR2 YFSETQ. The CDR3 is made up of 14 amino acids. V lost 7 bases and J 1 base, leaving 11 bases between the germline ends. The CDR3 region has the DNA TGCGCCAGCGATAAGGGGTGGAACACCGGGGAGCTGTTTTTT. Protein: CASDKGWNTGELFF.

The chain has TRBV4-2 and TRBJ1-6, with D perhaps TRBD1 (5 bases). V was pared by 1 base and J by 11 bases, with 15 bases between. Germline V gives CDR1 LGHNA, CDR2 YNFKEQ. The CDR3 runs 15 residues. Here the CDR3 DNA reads TGTGCCAGCAGCCAAGTAAGGCAGGGCCTCACACCCCTCCACTTT. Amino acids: CASSQVRQGLTPLHF.

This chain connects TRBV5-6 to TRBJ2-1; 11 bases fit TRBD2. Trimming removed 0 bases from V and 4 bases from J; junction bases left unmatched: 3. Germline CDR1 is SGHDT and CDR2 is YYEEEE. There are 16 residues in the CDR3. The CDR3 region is CASSLAGTSGYNEQFF. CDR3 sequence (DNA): TGTGCCAGCAGCTTGGCCGGGACTAGCGGATACAATGAGCAGTTCTTC.

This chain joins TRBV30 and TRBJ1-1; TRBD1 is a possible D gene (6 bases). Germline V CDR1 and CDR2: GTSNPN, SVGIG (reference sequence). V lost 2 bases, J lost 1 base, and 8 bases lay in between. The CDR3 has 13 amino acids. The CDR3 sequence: CAWSPDRNTEAFF. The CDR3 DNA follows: TGTGCCTGGAGTCCGGACAGGAACACTGAAGCTTTCTTT.

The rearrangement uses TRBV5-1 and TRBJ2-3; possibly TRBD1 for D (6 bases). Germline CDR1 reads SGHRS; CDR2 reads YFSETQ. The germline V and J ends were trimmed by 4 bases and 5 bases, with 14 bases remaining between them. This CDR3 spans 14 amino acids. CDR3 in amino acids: CASSPPFRGDTQYF. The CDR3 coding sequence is TGCGCCAGCAGCCCCCCGTTCAGGGGAGATACGCAGTATTTT.

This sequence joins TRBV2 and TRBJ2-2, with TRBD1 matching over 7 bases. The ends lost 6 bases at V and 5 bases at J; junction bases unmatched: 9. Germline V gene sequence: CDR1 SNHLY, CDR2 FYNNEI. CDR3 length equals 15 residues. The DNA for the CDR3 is TGTGCCAGCAGCCTAGACAGGGCGGAGACCGGGGAGCTGTTTTTT. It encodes CASSLDRAETGELFF.

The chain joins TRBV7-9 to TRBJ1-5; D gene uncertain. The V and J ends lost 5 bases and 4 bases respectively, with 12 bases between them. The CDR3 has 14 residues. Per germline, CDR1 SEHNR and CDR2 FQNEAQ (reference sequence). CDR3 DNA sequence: TGTGCCAGCAGCCGAGAGCAGGTTAATCAGCCCCAGCATTTT. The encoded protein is CASSREQVNQPQHF.

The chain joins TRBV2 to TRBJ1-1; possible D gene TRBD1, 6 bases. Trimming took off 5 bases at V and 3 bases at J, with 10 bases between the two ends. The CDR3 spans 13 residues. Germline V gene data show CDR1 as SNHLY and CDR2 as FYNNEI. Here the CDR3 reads CASSFRQDTEAFF. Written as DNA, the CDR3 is TGTGCCAGCAGTTTCCGACAGGACACTGAAGCTTTCTTT.

The CDR3 region has the DNA TGTGCCACCCTCGATTACAGGGGCGCCCAGGAGACCCAGTACTTC. It is translated as CATLDYRGAQETQYF. This chain links TRBV6-5 with TRBJ2-5; TRBD1 matches at 7 bases. CDR3 length: 15 amino acids. V dropped 10 bases and J dropped 5; count of bases not matched to a gene: 16. CDR1 is MNHEY, CDR2 SVGAGI, per germline.

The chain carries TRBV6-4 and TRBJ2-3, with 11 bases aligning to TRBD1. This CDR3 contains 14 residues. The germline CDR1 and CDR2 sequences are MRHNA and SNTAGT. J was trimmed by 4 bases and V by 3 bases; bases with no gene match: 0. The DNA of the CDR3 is TGTGCCAGCAGTGAGGGACAGGGGGCAGATACGCAGTATTTT. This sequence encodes CASSEGQGADTQYF.

CDR3 DNA sequence: TGTGCCAGCAGCCCGGACTTGCACACCGGGGAGCTGTTTTTT. Protein sequence: CASSPDLHTGELFF. V gene TRBV7-9 combines with J gene TRBJ2-2; D is possibly TRBD2 (5 bases). The CDR3 is 14 residues long. The V gene's germline CDR1 is SEHNR and CDR2 FQNEAQ (reference sequence). Trimming took off 5 bases at V and 3 bases at J, with 10 bases between the two ends.

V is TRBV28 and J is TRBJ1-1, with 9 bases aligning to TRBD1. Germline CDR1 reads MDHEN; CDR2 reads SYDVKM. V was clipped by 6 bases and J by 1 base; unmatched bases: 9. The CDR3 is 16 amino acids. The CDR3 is CASSRPGQGRNTEAFF. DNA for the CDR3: TGTGCCAGCAGCCGGCCGGGACAGGGTAGGAACACTGAAGCTTTCTTT.

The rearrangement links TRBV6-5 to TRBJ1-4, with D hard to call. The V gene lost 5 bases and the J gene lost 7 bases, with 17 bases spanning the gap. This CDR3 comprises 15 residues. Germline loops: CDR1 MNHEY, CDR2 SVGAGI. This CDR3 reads CASSAQEGRVEKLFF. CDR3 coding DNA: TGTGCCAGCAGTGCTCAGGAGGGCCGGGTTGAAAAACTGTTTTTT.

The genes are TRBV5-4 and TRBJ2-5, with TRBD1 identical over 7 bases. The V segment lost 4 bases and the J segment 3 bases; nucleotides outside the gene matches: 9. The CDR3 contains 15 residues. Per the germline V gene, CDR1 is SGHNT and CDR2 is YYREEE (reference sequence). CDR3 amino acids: CASSTPKGAEETQYF. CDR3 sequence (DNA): TGTGCCAGCAGCACCCCCAAGGGGGCAGAAGAGACCCAGTACTTC.

In DNA form, the CDR3 reads TGTGCCAGCCAAGGCAGGGGGGACTATGGCTACACCTTC. Encoded protein: CASQGRGDYGYTF. The J gene is TRBJ1-2, the V gene TRBV6-6; the match to TRBD1 covers 7 bases. The CDR3 runs 13 residues. Trimming took 8 bases from V and 3 from J; bases not matched to a gene: 6. In germline, CDR1 is MNHNY, CDR2 SVGAGI (reference sequence).

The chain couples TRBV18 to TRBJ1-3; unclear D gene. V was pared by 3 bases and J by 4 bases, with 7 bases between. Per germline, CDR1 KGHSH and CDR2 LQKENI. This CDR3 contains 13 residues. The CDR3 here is CASSPLKGNTIYF. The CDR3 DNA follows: TGTGCCAGCTCACCCCTAAAAGGAAACACCATATATTTT. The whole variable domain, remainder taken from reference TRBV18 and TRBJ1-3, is NAGVMQNPRHLVRRRGQEARLRCSPMKGHSHVYWYRQLPEEGLKFMVYLQKENIIDESGMPKERFSAEFPKEGPSILRIQQVVRGDSAAYFCASSPLKGNTIYFGEGSWLTVV.

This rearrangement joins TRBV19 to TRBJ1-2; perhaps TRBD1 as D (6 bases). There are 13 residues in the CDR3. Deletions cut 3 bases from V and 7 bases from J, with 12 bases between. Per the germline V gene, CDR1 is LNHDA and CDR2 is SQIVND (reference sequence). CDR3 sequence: CASSIYRDAGYTF. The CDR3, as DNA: TGTGCCAGTAGTATTTACAGGGACGCTGGCTACACCTTC.

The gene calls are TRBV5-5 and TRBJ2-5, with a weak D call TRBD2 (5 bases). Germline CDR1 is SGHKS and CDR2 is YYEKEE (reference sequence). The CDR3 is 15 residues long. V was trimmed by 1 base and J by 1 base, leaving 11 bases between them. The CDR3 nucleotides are TGTGCCAGCAGCTTGACTAGTATTTCCCAAGAGACCCAGTACTTC. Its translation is CASSLTSISQETQYF.